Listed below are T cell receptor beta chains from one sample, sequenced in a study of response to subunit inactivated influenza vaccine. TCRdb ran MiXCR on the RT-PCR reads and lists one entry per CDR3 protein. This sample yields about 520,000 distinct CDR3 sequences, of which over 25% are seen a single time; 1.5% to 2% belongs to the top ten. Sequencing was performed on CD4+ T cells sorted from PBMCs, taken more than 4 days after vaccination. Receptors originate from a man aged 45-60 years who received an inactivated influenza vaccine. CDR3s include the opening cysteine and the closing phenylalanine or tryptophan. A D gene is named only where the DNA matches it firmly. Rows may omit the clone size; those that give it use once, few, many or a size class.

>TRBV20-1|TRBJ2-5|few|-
TGCAGTGCACCGGACAGTCGGCAGACAGAGACCCAGTACTTC
CSAPDSRQTETQYF
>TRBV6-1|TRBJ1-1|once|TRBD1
TGTGCCAGCGGAGGGACAGGGGACACTGAAGCTTTCTTT
CASGGTGDTEAFF
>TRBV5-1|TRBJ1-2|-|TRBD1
TGCGCCAGCAGCAAGGGACAGGGGCGAAACTATGGCTACACCTTC
CASSKGQGRNYGYTF
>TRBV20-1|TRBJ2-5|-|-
TGCAGTGTACCAGGGTTCCGGGAGACCCAGTACTTC
CSVPGFRETQYF
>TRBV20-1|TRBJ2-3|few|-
TGCAGTGTCCCCCCCCTGGGGGAAAGCACAGATACGCAGTATTTT
CSVPPLGESTDTQYF
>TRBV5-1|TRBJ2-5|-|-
TGCGCCAGCAGCCCGGAAAGGGGAGAAGAGACCCAGTACTTC
CASSPERGEETQYF
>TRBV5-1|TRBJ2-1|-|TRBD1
TGCGCCAGCAGCAAGACAGGGGGAAATGAGCAGTTCTTC
CASSKTGGNEQFF
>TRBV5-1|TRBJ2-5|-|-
TGCGCCAGCAGCCCGGGGATTTATAACAGCGGAGCGAAAGAGACCCAGTACTTC
CASSPGIYNSGAKETQYF
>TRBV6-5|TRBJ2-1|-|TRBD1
TGTGCCAGCAGTTACGAACAGGGGGGTTGGGGTGAGCAGTTCTTC
CASSYEQGGWGEQFF
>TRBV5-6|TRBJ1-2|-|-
TGTGCCAGCAGCCGAAGGTCTCGTGGCTACACCTTC
CASSRRSRGYTF
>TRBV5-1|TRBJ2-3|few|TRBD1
TGCGCCAGCAGCCGGGGACAGGGGTCAGATACGCAGTATTTT
CASSRGQGSDTQYF
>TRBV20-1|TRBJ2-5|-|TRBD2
TGCAGTGCTAGTGGGACTAGCGGGAAAGGAGAGACCCAGTACTTC
CSASGTSGKGETQYF
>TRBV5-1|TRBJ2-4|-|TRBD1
TGCGCCAGCAGCCCCAGACAGGGGGCGGCAAACATTCAGTACTTC
CASSPRQGAANIQYF
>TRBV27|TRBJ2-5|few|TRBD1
TGTGCCAGCAGTTTATACCCGACAGGGGGCTACCAAGAGACCCAGTACTTC
CASSLYPTGGYQETQYF
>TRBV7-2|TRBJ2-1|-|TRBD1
TGTGCCAGCAGCTTAGACCCAGGGGGCTACAATGAGCAGTTCTTC
CASSLDPGGYNEQFF
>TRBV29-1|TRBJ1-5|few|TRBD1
TGCAGCGTAGGAGGGGGCATCAATCAGCCCCAGCATTTT
CSVGGGINQPQHF
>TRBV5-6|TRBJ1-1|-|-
TGTGCCAGCAGGAGGGCCGGAGTGGTGAGAACTGAAGCTTTCTTT
CASRRAGVVRTEAFF
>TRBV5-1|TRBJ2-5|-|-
TGCGCCAGCAGCCCCATACCCGGAACCGAAGAGACCCAGTACTTC
CASSPIPGTEETQYF
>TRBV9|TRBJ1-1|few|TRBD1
TGTGCCAGCAGCGTAGAAACAGGGGGGGAAGCTTTCTTT
CASSVETGGEAFF
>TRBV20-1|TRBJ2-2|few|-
TGCAGTGCCCGGCAGGGGCACGGGGAGCTGTTTTTT
CSARQGHGELFF
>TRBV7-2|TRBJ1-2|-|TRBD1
TGTGCCAGCAGCTTTAACAGGGGATGGAGTGGCTACACCTTC
CASSFNRGWSGYTF
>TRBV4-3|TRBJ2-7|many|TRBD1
TGCGCCAGCAGCCAGTACGGGACAGGGGCCTACGAGCAGTACTTC
CASSQYGTGAYEQYF
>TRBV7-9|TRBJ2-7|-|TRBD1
TGTGCCAGCAGCCGACAGGGGGCGGTGGACGAGCAGTACTTC
CASSRQGAVDEQYF
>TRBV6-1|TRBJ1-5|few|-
TGTGCCAGCAGTGAAGTGGGGATGGGCAATCAGCCCCAGCATTTT
CASSEVGMGNQPQHF
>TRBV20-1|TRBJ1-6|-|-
TGCAGTGCTAGAGATTTCAGGGCTGATTCACCCCTCCACTTT
CSARDFRADSPLHF
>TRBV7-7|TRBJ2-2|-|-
TGTGCTAGCTGCTTATGGCAGGGTGGAGCCGGGGAGCTGTTTTTT
CASCLWQGGAGELFF
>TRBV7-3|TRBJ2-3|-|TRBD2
TGTGCCAGCAGCTTAACGGGGACTATCGACACAGATACGCAGTATTTT
CASSLTGTIDTDTQYF
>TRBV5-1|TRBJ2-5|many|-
TGCGCCAGCAGCTTGGGGGCAGCGGTCCAAGAGACCCAGTACTTC
CASSLGAAVQETQYF
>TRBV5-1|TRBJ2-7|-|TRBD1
TGCGCCAGCAGCCGGGACAGGGGCCTATCCTACGAGCAGTACTTC
CASSRDRGLSYEQYF
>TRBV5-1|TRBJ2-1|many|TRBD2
TGCGCCAGCAGCTTGGTCCTAGCGGGGATAAATGAGCAGTTCTTC
CASSLVLAGINEQFF
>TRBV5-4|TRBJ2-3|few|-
TGTGCCAGCAGCTTAACGGGACTCCTCACAGATACGCAGTATTTT
CASSLTGLLTDTQYF
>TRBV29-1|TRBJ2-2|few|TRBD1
TGCAGCGTTGTGGGGACAGCTTACACCGGGGAGCTGTTTTTT
CSVVGTAYTGELFF
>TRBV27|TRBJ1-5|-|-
TGTGCCAGCAGCCGAGGGGGGGAAAAGCCCCAGCATTTT
CASSRGGEKPQHF
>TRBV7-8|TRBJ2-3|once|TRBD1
TGTGCCAGCAGGGTAAACCGGGACAGGGGGACAGATACGCAGTCTTTT
CASRVNRDRGTDTQSF
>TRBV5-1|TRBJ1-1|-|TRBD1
TGCGCCAGCAGCTTGGTCCTCGGGACAGATGAAGCTTTCTTT
CASSLVLGTDEAFF
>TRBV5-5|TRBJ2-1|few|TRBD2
TGTGCCAGCAGCCTACTAGCGGAGCAGTTCTTC
CASSLLAEQFF
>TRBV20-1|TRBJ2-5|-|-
TGCAGTGCTACTCCGGGCTCCGACCAAGAGACCCAGTACTTC
CSATPGSDQETQYF
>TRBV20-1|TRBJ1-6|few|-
TGCAGTGCTATGCTAGGACAGTATAATTCACCCCTCCACTTT
CSAMLGQYNSPLHF
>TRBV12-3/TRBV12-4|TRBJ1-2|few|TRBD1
TGTGCCAGCAGCGGACAGGGGTTGGGCTATGGCTACACCTTC
CASSGQGLGYGYTF
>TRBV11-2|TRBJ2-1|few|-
TGTGCCAGCAGCCCCATAAAAAAGTACAATGAGCAGTTCTTC
CASSPIKKYNEQFF
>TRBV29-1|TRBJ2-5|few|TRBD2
TGCAGCGTTGTCCCCCGGACTAGCGACGAGACCCAGTACTTC
CSVVPRTSDETQYF
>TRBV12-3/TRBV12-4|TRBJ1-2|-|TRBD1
TGTGCCAGCAGTTTACGACAGGGTTCCTATGGCTACACCTTC
CASSLRQGSYGYTF
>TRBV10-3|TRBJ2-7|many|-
TGTGCCATCATGGGGACAACGTACGAGCAGTACTTC
CAIMGTTYEQYF
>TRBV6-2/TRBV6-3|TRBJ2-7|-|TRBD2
TGTGCCAGCAAACTAGCGGGGACAGTCTACGAGCAGTACTTC
CASKLAGTVYEQYF
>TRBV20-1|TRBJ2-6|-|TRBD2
TGCAGTGCTAGACTTGCGACTAGCGGATCTGGGGCCAACGTCCTGACTTTC
CSARLATSGSGANVLTF
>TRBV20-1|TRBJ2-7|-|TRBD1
TGCAGTGCCGGTTCCCGGGACAGAATATCCTACGAGCAGTACTTC
CSAGSRDRISYEQYF
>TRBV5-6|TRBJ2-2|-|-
TGTCCCAGCAGCTTCTTTGATAGGACCGGGGAGCTGTTTTTT
CPSSFFDRTGELFF
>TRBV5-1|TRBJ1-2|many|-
TGCGCCAGCAGCTTGTGGACAGAAGCTAACTATGGCTACACCTTC
CASSLWTEANYGYTF
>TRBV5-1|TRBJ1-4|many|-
TGCGCCAGCAGCTTGGGCGGCTCTGGAGGGGAAAAACTGTTTTTT
CASSLGGSGGEKLFF
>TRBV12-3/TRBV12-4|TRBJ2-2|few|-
TGTGCCAGCAGCCAGGGAGGAGCGAACACCGGGGAGCTGTTTTTT
CASSQGGANTGELFF
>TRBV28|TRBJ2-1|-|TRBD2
TGTGCCAGCAGTAGACCTAGGAGACTTCGTAGCGGGATGAGGTATGAGCAGTTCTTC
CASSRPRRLRSGMRYEQFF
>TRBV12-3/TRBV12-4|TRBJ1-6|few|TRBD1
TGTGCCAGCAGTTTGGGTACAGGGGGCGGTAATTCACCCCTCCACTTT
CASSLGTGGGNSPLHF
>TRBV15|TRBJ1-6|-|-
TGTGCCACCAGCAGAGGGGCGAATTCACCCCTCCACTTT
CATSRGANSPLHF